The 8 T cell receptor beta chains given below trace back to one sample, sequenced in a study of T cell responses to AZD1222 COVID-19 vaccine. Using immunoSEQ multiplex PCR, the repertoire was profiled, and TCRdb retains in-frame clones only, with some absent. The sample yields roughly 130,000 clones, 75% to 95% seen once. The sample consisted of peripheral blood, taken on day 0 of AZD1222 vaccination. These receptors all stem from an adult in good health.

V and J are TRBV9 and TRBJ1-3; D uncertain. Trimming pared 3 bases from V and 0 bases from J, leaving 13 bases between. The CDR3 is made up of 16 amino acids. Germline CDR1 SGDLS, CDR2 YYNGEE. As DNA, the CDR3 is TGTGCCAGCAGCGGCCGAGACGTTGACTCTGGAAACACCATATATTTT. This codes for CASSGRDVDSGNTIYF.

The V and J genes are TRBV9 and TRBJ2-1, with 10 bases lining up with TRBD2. From germline, CDR1 is SGDLS and CDR2 YYNGEE. CDR3 length: 15 residues. V lost 2 bases, J lost 5 bases, and 4 bases stayed unmatched. Here the CDR3 reads CASSVNLAGDNEQFF. The CDR3 bases are TGTGCCAGCAGCGTCAACCTAGCGGGGGACAATGAGCAGTTCTTC.

The rearrangement links TRBV19 to TRBJ1-4, with D tentatively TRBD1 (6 bases). Germline V lookup: CDR1 LNHDA, CDR2 SQIVND (reference sequence). CDR3 length: 14 residues. V lost 3 bases and J 5 bases, leaving 10 bases between the germline ends. CDR3 sequence: CASSITGRNEKLFF. The CDR3 bases are TGTGCCAGTAGTATCACAGGGCGGAATGAAAAACTGTTTTTT.

V gene TRBV30 combines with J gene TRBJ1-5, with TRBD1 as a possible D gene (6 bases). In germline, CDR1 is GTSNPN, CDR2 SVGIG (reference sequence). The CDR3 is made up of 16 amino acids. Deletions cut 2 bases from V and 1 base from J, with 15 bases between. In DNA, the CDR3 is TGTGCCTGGAGTTCGAACAGGGCCGCGAGCAATCAGCCCCAGCATTTT. This translates into CAWSSNRAASNQPQHF.

J is TRBJ1-5 and V is TRBV24-1; no reliable D call. Trimming shortened V by 4 bases and J by 0 bases, and 6 bases separated the two germline ends. This CDR3 is built from 14 residues. Germline V lookup: CDR1 KGHDR, CDR2 SFDVKD. The CDR3 DNA follows: TGTGCCACCAGTGACGAGGGTAGCAATCAGCCCCAGCATTTT. Translating it yields CATSDEGSNQPQHF.

The chain has TRBV7-8 and TRBJ2-7, with TRBD2 matching over 11 bases. The ends lost 5 bases at V and 2 bases at J; junction bases unmatched: 2. The CDR3 sequence is 14 residues long. Germline CDR1 reads SGHVS; CDR2 reads FQNEAQ. The CDR3 is CASSLGLAAYEQYF. CDR3 nucleotide sequence: TGTGCCAGCAGCCTGGGACTAGCGGCCTACGAGCAGTACTTC.

This clone was seen only a few times. The J gene is TRBJ1-1, the V gene TRBV9; D may be TRBD1 (5 bases). Trimming removed 1 base at V and 8 bases at J, with 15 bases between. This CDR3 spans 14 amino acids. CDR1 and CDR2 (germline): SGDLS, YYNGEE. In DNA form, the CDR3 reads TGTGCCAGCAGCGTATCCCCGACGGGGGGAGAAGCTTTCTTT. Its protein is CASSVSPTGGEAFF.

The chain is built from TRBV28 and TRBJ1-2; TRBD1 agrees at 7 bases. The CDR3 spans 12 residues. Germline V gives CDR1 MDHEN, CDR2 SYDVKM. The ends lost 4 bases at V and 4 bases at J; junction bases unmatched: 0. DNA for the CDR3: TGTGCCAGCAGTTGGGACAGCTATGGCTACACCTTC. Its protein product is CASSWDSYGYTF.